These 25 T cell receptor beta chains came from one sample sequenced in a study of shared clonotypes between healthy human individuals. Selected positively for CCR7 and CD45RO-negative, naive CD8 cells excluded terminally differentiated effector memory CD45RA+ cells. Data came from immunoSEQ multiplex PCR; TCRdb stores just in-frame clones and leaves some out. The table has roughly 2.1 million clones, approximately 94% seen once. Sample: naive CD8+ T cells from PBMCs. Source of these receptors: a young man in good health. Some clones in this sample may be carry-over from other donors' samples.

The genes are TRBV6-1 and TRBJ2-7; a weak D match, TRBD1 (5 bases). The CDR3 consists of 14 residues. Looked up from germline, CDR1 is MNHNS and CDR2 is SASEGT. With 5 bases removed from V and 2 bases from J, the gap between germline ends came to 13 bases. For the CDR3, the DNA is TGTGCCAGCAGTCAAGGGGAATTTCCCTACGAGCAGTACTTC. Its protein is CASSQGEFPYEQYF.

The rearrangement uses TRBV5-6 and TRBJ2-7; D gene unclear. The V end was cut by 4 bases, the J end by 5 bases, with 10 bases between. In germline, CDR1 is SGHDT, CDR2 YYEEEE. The CDR3 covers 12 residues. The CDR3 coding sequence is TGTGCCAGCAGCGGCCCCGGGCACGAGCAGTACTTC. As protein: CASSGPGHEQYF.

V and J are TRBV4-3 and TRBJ2-7, with no clear D. The CDR3 has 16 residues. The V end was cut by 0 bases, the J end by 4 bases, with 16 bases between. Germline values: CDR1 LGHNA, CDR2 YSLEER. CDR3 protein: CASSQDLSSSLYEQYF. The CDR3 DNA sequence: TGCGCCAGCAGCCAAGATCTTTCTAGTTCGTTATACGAGCAGTACTTC.

This clone was seen just once. The chain has TRBV15 and TRBJ2-3; D ambiguous. Trimming shortened V by 6 bases and J by 4 bases, and 8 bases separated the two germline ends. This CDR3 is built from 12 residues. Per germline, CDR1 LNHNV and CDR2 YYDKDF (reference sequence). The CDR3 loop is CATRESADTQYF. CDR3 in DNA: TGTGCCACCAGAGAGAGCGCAGATACGCAGTATTTT.

The chain uses TRBV7-2 and TRBJ2-7; D gene unclear. With 2 bases removed from V and 2 bases from J, the gap between germline ends came to 10 bases. CDR1 is SGHTA and CDR2 is FQGNSA in the germline V gene. The CDR3 consists of 14 residues. CDR3 sequence reads: CASSLNPATYEQYF. CDR3 nucleotides: TGTGCCAGCAGCTTAAACCCAGCGACCTACGAGCAGTACTTC.

This sequence joins TRBV9 and TRBJ2-1, with TRBD2 identical over 10 bases. V lost 2 bases to trimming and J lost 4 bases; unmatched junction nucleotides: 6. Germline CDR1 SGDLS, CDR2 YYNGEE. This CDR3 has 16 amino acids. The CDR3: CASSVFLAGAYNEQFF. Written as DNA, the CDR3 is TGTGCCAGCAGCGTCTTCCTAGCGGGAGCATACAATGAGCAGTTCTTC.

This clone was counted a single time. This sample also contains other DNA sequences that code for the same CDR3. The chain recombines TRBV15 with TRBJ1-5, with unresolved D. The germline V and J ends were trimmed by 1 base and 2 bases, with 6 bases remaining between them. Germline CDR1 is LNHNV and CDR2 is YYDKDF (reference sequence). The CDR3 contains 14 residues. The CDR3 protein is CATSRVRGNQPQHF. The CDR3, as DNA: TGTGCCACCAGCAGAGTCCGGGGCAATCAGCCCCAGCATTTT.

V and J are TRBV13 and TRBJ2-5; perhaps TRBD1 as D (5 bases). Trimming left V 5 bases short and J 4 bases short, with 14 bases between. The CDR3 is made up of 14 amino acids. Germline values: CDR1 PRHDT, CDR2 FYEKMQ (reference sequence). CDR3 in amino acids: CASSPGRVGETQYF. The CDR3 DNA follows: TGTGCCAGCAGCCCCGGCAGGGTTGGAGAGACCCAGTACTTC.

The genes are TRBV4-1 and TRBJ2-1; tentatively, D is TRBD1 (5 bases). Trimming took off 2 bases at V and 8 bases at J, with 10 bases between the two ends. The CDR3 loop spans 13 amino acids. In germline, CDR1 is MGHRA, CDR2 YSYEKL. The CDR3 loop is CASSQLGVDEQFF. In nucleotides, the CDR3 is TGCGCCAGCAGCCAACTAGGGGTGGATGAGCAGTTCTTC.

This sequence joins TRBV5-1 and TRBJ2-6; D unclear. Trimming removed 3 bases from V and 0 bases from J, with 10 bases in between. The germline V gene encodes CDR1 SGHRS and CDR2 YFSETQ. CDR3 length: 16 amino acids. The CDR3 region has the DNA TGCGCCAGCAGCTCCGGACCGAGCTCTGGGGCCAACGTCCTGACTTTC. Translating it yields CASSSGPSSGANVLTF.

This clone was observed a single time. The chain links TRBV9 to TRBJ2-1; 8 bases line up with TRBD2. Germline values: CDR1 SGDLS, CDR2 YYNGEE. V was clipped by 3 bases and J by 2 bases; unmatched bases: 7. The CDR3 has 16 amino acids. The CDR3 is CASSALAGKAYNEQFF. As DNA, the CDR3 is TGTGCCAGCAGCGCGTTAGCGGGAAAGGCCTACAATGAGCAGTTCTTC.

The chain couples TRBV4-1 to TRBJ2-5, with D perhaps given as TRBD1 or TRBD2 (5 bases each). CDR1 is MGHRA and CDR2 is YSYEKL in the germline V gene. V lost 1 base and J lost 4, with 16 bases in between. This CDR3 has 16 amino acids. The CDR3 here is CASSQGGQRGGETQYF. The DNA for the CDR3 is TGCGCCAGCAGCCAAGGGGGTCAACGTGGGGGAGAGACCCAGTACTTC.

The chain combines TRBV6-1 with TRBJ2-5; TRBD1 matches at 8 bases. V lost 3 bases and J lost 5; bases outside the gene matches: 14. The CDR3 is 17 amino acids. CDR1 is MNHNS, CDR2 SASEGT, per germline. This chain's CDR3 is CASSEGTGLLKWETQYF. CDR3 DNA sequence: TGTGCCAGCAGTGAGGGGACAGGCCTACTAAAGTGGGAGACCCAGTACTTC.

This CDR3 is CASSEAGRISNQPQHF. The DNA of the CDR3 is TGTGCCAGCAGTGAAGCGGGCCGAATTAGCAATCAGCCCCAGCATTTT. V and J are TRBV2 and TRBJ1-5; D not certain. Germline loops: CDR1 SNHLY, CDR2 FYNNEI. Trimming left V 0 bases short and J 0 bases short, with 9 bases between. There are 16 residues in the CDR3.

The chain is built from TRBV4-1 and TRBJ1-5; 8 bases align to TRBD1. With 3 bases clipped from V and 1 base from J, the junction kept 5 bases outside the gene matches. The CDR3 has 16 residues. The germline gives CDR1 MGHRA, CDR2 YSYEKL. The CDR3 reads CASSQTGDWSNQPQHF. Written as DNA, the CDR3 is TGCGCCAGCAGCCAGACAGGGGATTGGAGCAATCAGCCCCAGCATTTT.

The CDR3 DNA reads TGCGCCAGCAGCTTATGGGCAGGGGGAAGCACTGAAGCTTTCTTT. This encodes CASSLWAGGSTEAFF. The chain is built from TRBV5-1 and TRBJ1-1; 7 bases match TRBD1. The J segment lost 4 bases and the V segment lost 2 bases, leaving 8 bases of the junction unmatched. Germline CDR1 and CDR2: SGHRS and YFSETQ. CDR3 size: 15 residues.

The V gene is TRBV27, the J gene TRBJ1-5; D is uncertain. This CDR3 is built from 15 residues. Germline loops: CDR1 MNHEY, CDR2 SMNVEV (reference sequence). The V and J ends lost 3 bases and 6 bases respectively, with 15 bases between them. DNA of the CDR3: TGTGCCAGCAGTTTTTCACCCCTCGGTCCTCAGCCCCAGCATTTT. This encodes CASSFSPLGPQPQHF.

The rearrangement joins TRBV2 to TRBJ2-7; D remains ambiguous. CDR3 length equals 16 residues. Germline CDR1 SNHLY, CDR2 FYNNEI. V shed 6 bases and J shed 4 bases, with 22 bases lying between them. DNA for the CDR3: TGTGCCAGCAGCAGCTTCGTGGGCCTGGGAAAATACGAGCAGTACTTC. Its protein product is CASSSFVGLGKYEQYF.

The chain joins TRBV27 to TRBJ2-4; 7 bases align to TRBD1. The CDR3 is made up of 12 amino acids. The germline V gene encodes CDR1 MNHEY and CDR2 SMNVEV (reference sequence). V was pared by 8 bases and J by 13 bases, with 11 bases of the junction left unmatched. The CDR3 sequence is CASQDLPGQQYF. For the CDR3, the DNA is TGTGCCAGCCAGGACTTACCGGGACAGCAGTACTTC.

The CDR3, as DNA: TGTGCCAGCAGCCCCCCCGGGACACGTACCTACGAGCAGTACTTC. Protein product: CASSPPGTRTYEQYF. The V call is TRBV7-9, the J call TRBJ2-7, with a weak D call TRBD1 (6 bases). The CDR3 runs to 15 residues. CDR1 is SEHNR, CDR2 FQNEAQ, per germline (reference sequence). Trimming stripped 5 bases from V and 2 bases from J, with 16 bases between.

This clone was counted between two and nine times. Other DNA variants within this sample encode the same CDR3. CDR3 in amino acids: CASSQGVGTEAFF. The CDR3 DNA sequence: TGTGCCAGCAGCCAAGGCGTAGGGACTGAAGCTTTCTTT. The genes are TRBV14 and TRBJ1-1; D unresolved. Germline CDR1 is SGHDN and CDR2 is FVKESK. V lost 1 base and J lost 5, with 8 bases in between. The CDR3 runs 13 residues.

The CDR3 loop is CASNLAESSYNEQFF. The CDR3 bases are TGTGCCAGCAACTTAGCGGAAAGCTCCTACAATGAGCAGTTCTTC. The chain couples TRBV28 to TRBJ2-1; D perhaps matches TRBD2 (6 bases). This CDR3 comprises 15 residues. CDR1 and CDR2 from the germline V gene are MDHEN and SYDVKM. V was pared by 7 bases and J by 0 bases, with 13 bases between. The full variable domain, rest sourced from reference TRBV28 and TRBJ2-1, is DVKVTQSSRYLVKRTGEKVFLECVQDMDHENMFWYRQDPGLGLRLIYFSYDVKMKEKGDIPEGYSVSREKKERFSLILESASTNQTSMYLCASNLAESSYNEQFFGPGTRLTVL.

V gene TRBV11-2 combines with J gene TRBJ2-5, with D perhaps assigned TRBD1 or TRBD2 (5 bases each). V gave up 1 base and J gave up 5 bases, with 17 bases separating them. Per the germline V gene, CDR1 is SGHAT and CDR2 is FQNNGV. The CDR3 is made up of 16 amino acids. CDR3 protein: CASSLVGDGGLETQYF. CDR3 coding DNA: TGTGCCAGCAGCTTAGTAGGGGACGGAGGACTGGAGACCCAGTACTTC.

This chain links TRBV9 with TRBJ1-5, with no clear D. V was pared by 0 bases and J by 10 bases, with 14 bases between. CDR1 is SGDLS, CDR2 YYNGEE, per germline. This CDR3 comprises 14 residues. The CDR3 nucleotides read TGTGCCAGCAGCGTAGGGGCAGGAAGAATTCCCCAGCATTTT. Translated, it gives CASSVGAGRIPQHF.

V and J are TRBV28 and TRBJ2-5; the D is unclear. CDR1 is MDHEN, CDR2 SYDVKM, per germline. Trimming pared 5 bases from V and 5 bases from J, leaving 12 bases between. CDR3 length equals 13 residues. In DNA form, the CDR3 reads TGTGCCAGCAGTCCCCGATATGGGGAGACCCAGTACTTC. Its protein is CASSPRYGETQYF.